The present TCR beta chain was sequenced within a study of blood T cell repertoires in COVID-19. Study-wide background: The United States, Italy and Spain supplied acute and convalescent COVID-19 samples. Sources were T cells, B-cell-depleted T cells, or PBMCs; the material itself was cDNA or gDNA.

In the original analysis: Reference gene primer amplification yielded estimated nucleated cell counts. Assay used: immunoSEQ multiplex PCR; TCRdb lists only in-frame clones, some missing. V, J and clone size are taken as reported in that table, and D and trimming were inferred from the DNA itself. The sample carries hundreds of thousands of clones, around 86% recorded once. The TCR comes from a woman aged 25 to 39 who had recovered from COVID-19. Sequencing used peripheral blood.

The CDR3 is CASSQDEPGQKYYGYTF. The CDR3, as DNA: TGCGCCAGCAGCCAGGACGAACCGGGACAGAAGTATTATGGCTACACCTTC. The chain combines TRBV4-1 with TRBJ1-2, with 7 bases that match TRBD1. This CDR3 spans 17 amino acids. Germline CDR1 is MGHRA and CDR2 is YSYEKL. V trimming: 3 bases; J trimming: 5 bases; junction bases outside the gene matches: 15.